The 4 T cell receptor beta chains below come from one sample, sequenced in a study of T cell responses to AZD1222 COVID-19 vaccine. The repertoire was sequenced with immunoSEQ multiplex PCR; TCRdb's copy has only in-frame clones and lacks some. The data contain some 84,000 clones, 80% to 90% of them singletons. The sequences come from peripheral blood, collected on day 0 of AZD1222 vaccination. The receptors shown here come from an adult in good health.

J is TRBJ2-2 and V is TRBV5-5; D remains unclear. The CDR3 loop spans 15 amino acids. Deletions cut 2 bases from V and 2 bases from J, with 10 bases between. From germline, CDR1 is SGHKS and CDR2 YYEKEE (reference sequence). DNA of the CDR3: TGTGCCAGCAGCTTTCTTGGATTAAACACCGGGGAGCTGTTTTTT. This sequence encodes CASSFLGLNTGELFF.

The rearrangement links TRBV27 to TRBJ1-1; 7 bases fit TRBD1. This CDR3 is 16 amino acids long. The germline V gene has CDR1 MNHEY and CDR2 SMNVEV (reference sequence). V lost 5 bases and J lost 7; bases outside the gene matches: 16. As DNA, the CDR3 is TGTGCCAGCAGTCCCCGGAAGGGGGCGTGGTGGGGTGAAGCTTTCTTT. This codes for CASSPRKGAWWGEAFF.

The gene calls are TRBV3-1 (or the pseudogene TRBV3-2) and TRBJ2-6; D is tentatively TRBD1 or TRBD2 (5 bases each). Germline lookup yields CDR1 LGHDT and CDR2 YNNKEL (reference sequence). The CDR3 contains 16 residues. Trimming removed 0 bases at V and 2 bases at J, with 8 bases between. The DNA of the CDR3 is TGTGCCAGCAGCCAAGATCTGGGGGCTGGGGCCAACGTCCTGACTTTC. Its translation is CASSQDLGAGANVLTF.

The chain combines TRBV9 with TRBJ1-1, with D tentatively TRBD1 (5 bases). V dropped 3 bases and J dropped 3 bases, with 15 bases sitting between them. In germline, CDR1 is SGDLS, CDR2 YYNGEE. The length of the CDR3 is 15 residues. The CDR3 protein is CASSEAGTRDTEAFF. The CDR3 DNA reads TGTGCCAGCAGCGAGGCAGGTACCAGGGACACTGAAGCTTTCTTT. Full variable domain (missing parts from reference TRBV9 and TRBJ1-1): DSGVTQTPKHLITATGQRVTLRCSPRSGDLSVYWYQQSLDQGLQFLIQYYNGEERAKGNILERFSAQQFPDLHSELNLSSLELGDSALYFCASSEAGTRDTEAFFGQGTRLTVV.